The entry below gives a single T cell receptor (beta chain) sequence along with its context. With constant-segment primers, 5'RACE yielded cDNA libraries of TCR alpha and TCR beta that carried sample barcodes and UMIs. TCRdb reprocessed the 5' RACE reads with MiXCR, giving one entry per CDR3 protein. This sample has 300,000 to 400,000 distinct CDR3 sequences, with around 30% found just once. The CDR3 has 14 residues. The ends were cut back, 3 bases at V and 4 bases at J, with 10 bases in the middle. The data were taken from a study of T-cell memory formation after mild COVID-19. In the study overall: In these data, TCR clusters were largely donor specific.

This TCR derives from an adult woman who had mild COVID-19 (a few samples of this study predate the infection). Cell type and time point are not known. This rearrangement joins TRBV12-3 or TRBV12-4 to TRBJ1-5; possibly TRBD1 for D (5 bases). What was sequenced was PBMCs or a T cell subset sorted from them (not recorded which). CDR3 in DNA: TGTGCCAGCAGTTTGGCCAGGGTGAATCAGCCCCAGCATTTT. As protein: CASSLARVNQPQHF.